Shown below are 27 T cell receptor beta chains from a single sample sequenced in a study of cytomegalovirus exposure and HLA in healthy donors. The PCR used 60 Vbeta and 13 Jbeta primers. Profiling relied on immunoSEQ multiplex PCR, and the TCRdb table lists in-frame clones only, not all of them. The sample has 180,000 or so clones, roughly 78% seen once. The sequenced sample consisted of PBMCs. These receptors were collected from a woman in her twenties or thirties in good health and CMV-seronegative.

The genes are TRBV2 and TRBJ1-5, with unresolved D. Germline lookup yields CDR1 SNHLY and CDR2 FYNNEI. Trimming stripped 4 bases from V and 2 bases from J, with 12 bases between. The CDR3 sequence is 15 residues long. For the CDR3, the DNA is TGTGCCAGCAGTGTAGGAGGGTTTGGCAATCAGCCCCAGCATTTT. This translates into CASSVGGFGNQPQHF.

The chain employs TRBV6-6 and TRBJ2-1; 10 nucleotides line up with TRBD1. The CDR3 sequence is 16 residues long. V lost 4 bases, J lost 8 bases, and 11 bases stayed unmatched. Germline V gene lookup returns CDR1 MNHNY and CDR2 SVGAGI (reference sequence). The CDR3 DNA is TGTGCCAGCAGTTCCCGGGACAGGGGAGCGTTCGATGAGCAGTTCTTC. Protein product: CASSSRDRGAFDEQFF.

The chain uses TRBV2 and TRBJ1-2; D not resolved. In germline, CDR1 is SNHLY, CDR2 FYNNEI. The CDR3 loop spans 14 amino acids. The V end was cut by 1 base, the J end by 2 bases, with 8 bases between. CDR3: CASSEGRRNYGYTF. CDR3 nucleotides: TGTGCCAGCAGTGAAGGTCGCAGGAACTATGGCTACACCTTC.

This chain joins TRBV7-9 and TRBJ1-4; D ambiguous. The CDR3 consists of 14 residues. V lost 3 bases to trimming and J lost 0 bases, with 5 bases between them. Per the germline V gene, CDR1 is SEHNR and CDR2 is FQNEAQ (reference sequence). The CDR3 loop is CASSFSATNEKLFF. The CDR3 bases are TGTGCCAGCAGCTTTAGCGCAACTAATGAAAAACTGTTTTTT.

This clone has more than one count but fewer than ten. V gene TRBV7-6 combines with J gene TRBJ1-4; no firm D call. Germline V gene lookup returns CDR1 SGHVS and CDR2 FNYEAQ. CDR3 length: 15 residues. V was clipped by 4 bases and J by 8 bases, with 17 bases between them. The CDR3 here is CASSWRGGFGEKLFF. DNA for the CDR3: TGTGCCAGCAGCTGGAGAGGAGGGTTCGGGGAAAAACTGTTTTTT. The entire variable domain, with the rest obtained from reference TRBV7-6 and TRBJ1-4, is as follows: GAGVSQSPRYKVTKRGQDVALRCDPISGHVSLYWYRQALGQGPEFLTYFNYEAQQDKSGLPNDRFSAERPEGSISTLTIQRTEQRDSAMYRCASSWRGGFGEKLFFGSGTQLSVL.

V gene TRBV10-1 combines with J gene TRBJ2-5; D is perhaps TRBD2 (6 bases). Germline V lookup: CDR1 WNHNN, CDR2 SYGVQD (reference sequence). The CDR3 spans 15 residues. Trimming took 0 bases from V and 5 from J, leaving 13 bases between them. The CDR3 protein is CASSESKAGRETQYF. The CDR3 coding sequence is TGCGCCAGCAGTGAGTCGAAAGCGGGTCGGGAGACCCAGTACTTC.

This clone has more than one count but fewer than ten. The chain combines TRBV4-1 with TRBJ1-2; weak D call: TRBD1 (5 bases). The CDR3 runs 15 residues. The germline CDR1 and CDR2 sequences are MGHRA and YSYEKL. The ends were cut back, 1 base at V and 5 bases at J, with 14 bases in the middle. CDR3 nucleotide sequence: TGCGCCAGCAGCCAAGGTGGGGGAGGGTTTTATGGCTACACCTTC. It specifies CASSQGGGGFYGYTF.

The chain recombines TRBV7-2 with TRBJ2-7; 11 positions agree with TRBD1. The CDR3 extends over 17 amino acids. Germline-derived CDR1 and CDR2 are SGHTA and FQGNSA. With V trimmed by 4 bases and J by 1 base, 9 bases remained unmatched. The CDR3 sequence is CASSSRPGTGGSYEQYF. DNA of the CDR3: TGTGCCAGCAGCTCCCGGCCCGGGACAGGGGGATCCTACGAGCAGTACTTC.

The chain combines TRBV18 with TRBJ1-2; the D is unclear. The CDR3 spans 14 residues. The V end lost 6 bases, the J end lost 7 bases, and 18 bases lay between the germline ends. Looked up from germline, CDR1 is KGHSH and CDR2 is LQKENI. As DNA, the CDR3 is TGTGCCAGCTCGCCAACCGACGCGGGTTCTGGCTACACCTTC. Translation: CASSPTDAGSGYTF.

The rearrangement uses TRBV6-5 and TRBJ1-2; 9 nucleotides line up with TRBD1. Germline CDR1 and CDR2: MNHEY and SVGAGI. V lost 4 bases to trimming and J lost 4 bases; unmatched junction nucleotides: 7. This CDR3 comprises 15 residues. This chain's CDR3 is CASSSKQGAGYGYTF. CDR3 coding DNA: TGTGCCAGCAGTTCCAAACAGGGGGCAGGCTATGGCTACACCTTC.

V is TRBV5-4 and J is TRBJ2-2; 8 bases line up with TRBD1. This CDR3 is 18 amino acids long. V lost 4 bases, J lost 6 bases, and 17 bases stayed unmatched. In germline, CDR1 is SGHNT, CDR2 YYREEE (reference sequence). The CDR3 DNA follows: TGTGCCAGCAGCCCGCGTCCCGGGACAGGAATCGGCGCCGGGGAGCTGTTTTTT. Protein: CASSPRPGTGIGAGELFF. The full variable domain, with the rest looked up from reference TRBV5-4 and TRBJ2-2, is ETGVTQSPTHLIKTRGQQVTLRCSSQSGHNTVSWYQQALGQGPQFIFQYYREEENGRGNFPPRFSGLQFPNYSSELNVNALELDDSALYLCASSPRPGTGIGAGELFFGEGSRLTVL.

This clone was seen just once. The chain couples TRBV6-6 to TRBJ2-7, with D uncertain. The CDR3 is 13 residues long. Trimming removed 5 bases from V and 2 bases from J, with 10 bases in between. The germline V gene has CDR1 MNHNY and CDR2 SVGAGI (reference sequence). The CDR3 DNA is TGTGCCAGCAGTGTCCGGGTGGCCTACGAGCAGTACTTC. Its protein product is CASSVRVAYEQYF.

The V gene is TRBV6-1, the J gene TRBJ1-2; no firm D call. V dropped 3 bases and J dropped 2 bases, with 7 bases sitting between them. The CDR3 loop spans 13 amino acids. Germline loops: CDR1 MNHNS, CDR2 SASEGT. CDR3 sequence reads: CASSDWQNYGYTF. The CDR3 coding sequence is TGTGCCAGCAGTGATTGGCAGAACTATGGCTACACCTTC.

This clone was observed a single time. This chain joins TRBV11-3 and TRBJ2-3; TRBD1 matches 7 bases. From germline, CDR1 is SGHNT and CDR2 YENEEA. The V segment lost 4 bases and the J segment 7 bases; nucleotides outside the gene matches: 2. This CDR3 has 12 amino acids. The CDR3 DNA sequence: TGTGCCAGCAGCTCGGGACAGAATACGCAGTATTTT. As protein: CASSSGQNTQYF.

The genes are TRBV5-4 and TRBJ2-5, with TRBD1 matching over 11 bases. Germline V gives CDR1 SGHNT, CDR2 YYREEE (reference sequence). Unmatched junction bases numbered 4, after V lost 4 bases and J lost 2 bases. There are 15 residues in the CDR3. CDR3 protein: CASSRGQGVQETQYF. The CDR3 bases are TGTGCCAGCAGCAGGGGACAGGGGGTACAAGAGACCCAGTACTTC.

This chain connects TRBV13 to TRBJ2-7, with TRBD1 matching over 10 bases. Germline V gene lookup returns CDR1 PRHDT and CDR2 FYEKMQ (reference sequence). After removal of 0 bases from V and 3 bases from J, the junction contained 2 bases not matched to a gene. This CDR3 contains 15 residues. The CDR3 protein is CASSLGGTGDYEQYF. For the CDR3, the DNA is TGTGCCAGCAGCTTAGGCGGGACAGGGGACTACGAGCAGTACTTC.

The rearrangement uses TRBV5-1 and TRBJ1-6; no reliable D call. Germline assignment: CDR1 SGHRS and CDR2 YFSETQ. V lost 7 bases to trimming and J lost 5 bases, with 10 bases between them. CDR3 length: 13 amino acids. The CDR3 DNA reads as TGCGCCAGCGGAGAGGCTCATAATTCACCCCTCCACTTT. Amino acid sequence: CASGEAHNSPLHF.

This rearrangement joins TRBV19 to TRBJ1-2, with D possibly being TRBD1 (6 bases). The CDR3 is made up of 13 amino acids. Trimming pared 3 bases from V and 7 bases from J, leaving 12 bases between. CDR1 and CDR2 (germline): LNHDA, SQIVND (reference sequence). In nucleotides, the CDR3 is TGTGCCAGTAGTATCCGGCAGGGGCCTGGCTACACCTTC. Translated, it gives CASSIRQGPGYTF.

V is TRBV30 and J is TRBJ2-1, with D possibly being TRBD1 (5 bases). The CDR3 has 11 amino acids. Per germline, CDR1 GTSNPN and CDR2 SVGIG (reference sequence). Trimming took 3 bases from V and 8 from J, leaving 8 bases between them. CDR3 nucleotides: TGTGCCTGGAGCAGGGAATATGAGCAGTTCTTC. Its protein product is CAWSREYEQFF.

DNA of the CDR3: TGTGCCAGCAGCAACGCGGGACAGGGGTATGGAGAGCAGTACTTC. This translates into CASSNAGQGYGEQYF. The chain couples TRBV5-4 to TRBJ2-7, with TRBD1 matching over 10 bases. With V trimmed by 4 bases and J by 7 bases, 11 bases remained unmatched. The CDR3 extends over 15 amino acids. Germline lookup yields CDR1 SGHNT and CDR2 YYREEE (reference sequence).

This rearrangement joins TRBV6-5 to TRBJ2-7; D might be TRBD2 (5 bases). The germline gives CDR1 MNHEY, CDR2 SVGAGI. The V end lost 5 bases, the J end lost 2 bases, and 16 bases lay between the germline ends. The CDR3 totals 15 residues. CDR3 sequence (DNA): TGTGCCAGCAGTCGAGGACTCGCAGGTACCTACGAGCAGTACTTC. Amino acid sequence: CASSRGLAGTYEQYF.

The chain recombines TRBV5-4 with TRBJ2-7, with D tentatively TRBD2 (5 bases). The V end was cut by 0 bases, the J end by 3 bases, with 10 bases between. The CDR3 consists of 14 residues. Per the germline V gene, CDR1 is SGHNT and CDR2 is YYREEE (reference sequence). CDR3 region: CASSLAGDIYEQYF. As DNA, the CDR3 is TGTGCCAGCAGCTTGGCCGGGGATATCTACGAGCAGTACTTC.

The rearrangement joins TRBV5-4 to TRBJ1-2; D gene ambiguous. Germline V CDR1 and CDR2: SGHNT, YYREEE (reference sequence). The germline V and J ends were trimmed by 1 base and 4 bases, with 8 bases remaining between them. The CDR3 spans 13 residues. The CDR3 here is CASSLTRGYGYTF. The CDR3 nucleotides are TGTGCCAGCAGCTTGACACGGGGCTATGGCTACACCTTC.

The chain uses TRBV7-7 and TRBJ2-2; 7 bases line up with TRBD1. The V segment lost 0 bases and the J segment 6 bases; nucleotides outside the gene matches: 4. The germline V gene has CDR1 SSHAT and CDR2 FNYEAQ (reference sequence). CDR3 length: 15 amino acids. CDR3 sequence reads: CASSLATGVAGELFF. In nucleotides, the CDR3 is TGTGCCAGCAGCTTAGCAACAGGGGTAGCCGGGGAGCTGTTTTTT.

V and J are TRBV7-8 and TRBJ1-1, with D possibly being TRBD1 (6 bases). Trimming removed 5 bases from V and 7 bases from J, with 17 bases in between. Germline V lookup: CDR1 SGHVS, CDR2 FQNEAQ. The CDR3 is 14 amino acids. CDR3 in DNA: TGTGCCAGCAGCCCGTCGGGGGGCGAGGTTGAAGCTTTCTTT. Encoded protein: CASSPSGGEVEAFF.

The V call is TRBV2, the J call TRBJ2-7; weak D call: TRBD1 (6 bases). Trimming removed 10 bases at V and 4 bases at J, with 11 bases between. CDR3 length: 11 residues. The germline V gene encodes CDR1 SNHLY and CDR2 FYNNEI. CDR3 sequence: CATKGQYEQYF. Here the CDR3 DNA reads TGTGCCACCAAAGGACAGTACGAGCAGTACTTC.

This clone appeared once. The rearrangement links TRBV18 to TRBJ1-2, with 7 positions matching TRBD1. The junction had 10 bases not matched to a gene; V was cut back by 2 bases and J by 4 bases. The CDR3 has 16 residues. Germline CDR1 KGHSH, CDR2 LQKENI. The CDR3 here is CASSPLQGTTLYGYTF. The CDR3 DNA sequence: TGTGCCAGCTCACCATTACAGGGGACCACTCTCTATGGCTACACCTTC. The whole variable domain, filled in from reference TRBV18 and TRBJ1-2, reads NAGVMQNPRHLVRRRGQEARLRCSPMKGHSHVYWYRQLPEEGLKFMVYLQKENIIDESGMPKERFSAEFPKEGPSILRIQQVVRGDSAAYFCASSPLQGTTLYGYTFGSGTRLTVV.